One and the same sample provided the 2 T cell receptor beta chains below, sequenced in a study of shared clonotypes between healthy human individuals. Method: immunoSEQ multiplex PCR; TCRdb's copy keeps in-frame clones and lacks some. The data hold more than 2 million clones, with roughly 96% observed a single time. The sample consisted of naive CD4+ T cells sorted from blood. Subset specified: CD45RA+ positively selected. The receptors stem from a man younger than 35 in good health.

The CDR3 spells CASSAGTDSGNTIYF. The CDR3, as DNA: TGTGCCAGCAGCGCCGGGACAGACTCTGGAAACACCATATATTTT. V and J are TRBV9 and TRBJ1-3, with TRBD1 identical over 7 bases. CDR1 and CDR2 (germline): SGDLS, YYNGEE. The CDR3 runs 15 residues. Unmatched junction bases numbered 3, after V lost 3 bases and J lost 0 bases.

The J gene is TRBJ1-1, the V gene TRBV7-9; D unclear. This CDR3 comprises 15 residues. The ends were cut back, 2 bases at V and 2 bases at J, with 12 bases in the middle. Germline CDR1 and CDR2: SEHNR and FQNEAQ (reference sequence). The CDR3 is CASSLSGGQNTEAFF. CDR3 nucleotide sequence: TGTGCCAGCAGCTTATCTGGAGGGCAAAACACTGAAGCTTTCTTT.